This passage covers 18 T cell receptor beta chains from one sample sequenced in a study of cytomegalovirus exposure and HLA in healthy donors. PCR was performed using 60 Vbeta and 13 Jbeta primers. Generated by immunoSEQ multiplex PCR, the TCRdb table keeps only in-frame clones and is missing some. The table lists about 190,000 clones, roughly four fifths of them singletons. The sequencing input was PBMCs. These receptors were collected from a woman under 40 in good health and CMV-seropositive.

This clone was counted only a few times. The chain links TRBV28 to TRBJ1-5; a possible D gene is TRBD1 (6 bases). The V end was cut by 6 bases, the J end by 1 base, with 13 bases between. The CDR3 totals 15 residues. Germline V gives CDR1 MDHEN, CDR2 SYDVKM. CDR3 nucleotides: TGTGCCAGCAGGCAACAGGGCGTAAGCAATCAGCCCCAGCATTTT. Its protein is CASRQQGVSNQPQHF.

The chain couples TRBV2 to TRBJ2-2, with 7 bases identical to TRBD1. The CDR3 runs 16 residues. V shed 7 bases and J 6 bases; nucleotides not matched to a gene: 14. The V gene's germline CDR1 is SNHLY and CDR2 FYNNEI. CDR3 loop: CASNLARQGKSGELFF. In DNA form, the CDR3 reads TGTGCCAGCAACCTAGCCCGACAGGGAAAATCCGGGGAGCTGTTTTTT.

The CDR3 DNA is TGCGCCAGCAGCTTGAGCTCCTTCGGCGGGAGGGCCGGCGGGGAGCTGTTTTTT. Protein product: CASSLSSFGGRAGGELFF. The chain uses TRBV5-1 and TRBJ2-2; 9 positions match TRBD2. Germline values: CDR1 SGHRS, CDR2 YFSETQ. This CDR3 contains 18 residues. With 1 base clipped from V and 7 bases from J, the junction kept 14 bases outside the gene matches.

The chain combines TRBV9 with TRBJ2-1, with 7 bases identical to TRBD2. J gave up 3 bases and V 1 base, and 10 bases lay outside the gene matches. Germline V CDR1 and CDR2: SGDLS, YYNGEE. This CDR3 has 17 residues. The CDR3 sequence: CASSVTLTSTIYNEQFF. Here the CDR3 DNA reads TGTGCCAGCAGCGTAACCCTGACTAGCACCATCTACAATGAGCAGTTCTTC.

DNA for the CDR3: TGCGCCAGCAGCGTGGCACCGGGACAGGACTACGAGCAGTACTTC. Translation gives CASSVAPGQDYEQYF. The V call is TRBV4-1, the J call TRBJ2-7; 8 nucleotides align to TRBD1. This CDR3 has 15 amino acids. CDR1 MGHRA and CDR2 YSYEKL come from the germline V gene. V trimming: 5 bases; J trimming: 3 bases; junction bases outside the gene matches: 9.

V and J are TRBV5-1 and TRBJ2-5; 9 bases fit TRBD1. The CDR3 loop spans 15 amino acids. V trimming: 0 bases; J trimming: 5 bases; junction bases outside the gene matches: 5. Germline V lookup: CDR1 SGHRS, CDR2 YFSETQ. The CDR3 nucleotides read TGCGCCAGCAGCTTGGGACAGGGGGTTTATGAGACCCAGTACTTC. Translation gives CASSLGQGVYETQYF.

The chain is built from TRBV7-8 and TRBJ2-1, with TRBD2 identical over 9 bases. This CDR3 has 18 residues. CDR1 and CDR2 from the germline V gene are SGHVS and FQNEAQ. Trimming at V came to 5 bases and at J to 4 bases, leaving 15 bases not matched to a gene. CDR3 protein: CASSPFFGTSSKYNEQFF. CDR3 DNA: TGTGCCAGCAGCCCCTTTTTTGGGACTAGCAGTAAGTACAATGAGCAGTTCTTC.

The genes are TRBV7-2 and TRBJ1-1, with D uncertain. In germline, CDR1 is SGHTA, CDR2 FQGNSA. The CDR3 length is 13 residues. Between the trimmed V and J ends, which lost 1 base and 1 base, there was a span of 4 bases. This CDR3 reads CASSLGQNTEAFF. For the CDR3, the DNA is TGTGCCAGCAGCTTAGGACAGAACACTGAAGCTTTCTTT.

J is TRBJ1-2 and V is TRBV5-4; 7 nucleotides line up with TRBD1. CDR1 and CDR2 from the germline V gene are SGHNT and YYREEE (reference sequence). V shed 3 bases and J 4 bases; nucleotides not matched to a gene: 6. The CDR3 runs to 14 residues. In DNA form, the CDR3 reads TGTGCCAGCAGCTCCCGGGACAGCCTCTATGGCTACACCTTC. Residues: CASSSRDSLYGYTF.

The J gene is TRBJ2-6, the V gene TRBV6-4; 7 bases fit TRBD1. V trimming: 2 bases; J trimming: 0 bases; junction bases outside the gene matches: 10. CDR1 and CDR2 (germline): MRHNA, SNTAGT. CDR3 length: 19 amino acids. The CDR3, as DNA: TGTGCCAGCAGTGACACCTCAGGGGGATCAAGCTCTGGGGCCAACGTCCTGACTTTC. Its translation is CASSDTSGGSSSGANVLTF.

The V gene is TRBV14, the J gene TRBJ2-7; 9 bases agree with TRBD1. Trimming took 6 bases from V and 1 from J; bases not matched to a gene: 7. CDR3 size: 15 residues. Germline V lookup: CDR1 SGHDN, CDR2 FVKESK. In nucleotides, the CDR3 is TGTGCCAGCAGTCCCATGGGACAGGGATCCTACGAGCAGTACTTC. It encodes CASSPMGQGSYEQYF.

This clone was observed once. This chain links TRBV13 with TRBJ1-6; 9 bases map to TRBD1. The CDR3 is made up of 15 amino acids. The V segment lost 5 bases and the J segment 9 bases; nucleotides outside the gene matches: 8. In germline, CDR1 is PRHDT, CDR2 FYEKMQ (reference sequence). In DNA, the CDR3 is TGTGCCAGCAGCCGTACGACAGGGGGGCCTTCACCCCTCCACTTT. Protein sequence: CASSRTTGGPSPLHF.

V and J are TRBV6-5 and TRBJ2-7; 7 bases are shared with TRBD1. The trim removed 6 bases at V and 5 bases at J, leaving 7 bases unmatched. The length of the CDR3 is 13 residues. Germline V lookup: CDR1 MNHEY, CDR2 SVGAGI. The CDR3, as DNA: TGTGCCAGCAGCAAGGGGGCGCCCAACGAGCAGTACTTC. Translating it yields CASSKGAPNEQYF.

This clone was observed a handful of times. The CDR3 DNA follows: TGTGCCAGCAGCTTCGTAGGAGGCGACTACGACGAGCAGTACTTC. This encodes CASSFVGGDYDEQYF. V usage is TRBV5-5 and J usage is TRBJ2-7; possibly TRBD2 for D (5 bases). V gave up 2 bases and J gave up 5 bases, with 17 bases separating them. This CDR3 has 15 residues. Germline lookup yields CDR1 SGHKS and CDR2 YYEKEE (reference sequence).

V gene TRBV4-1 combines with J gene TRBJ2-7; 7 nucleotides match TRBD2. The length of the CDR3 is 17 residues. J was trimmed by 4 bases and V by 4 bases; bases with no gene match: 16. Germline V gives CDR1 MGHRA, CDR2 YSYEKL. CDR3 sequence reads: CASSPPGLGGIAYEQYF. CDR3 sequence (DNA): TGCGCCAGCAGCCCACCCGGATTGGGGGGGATAGCATACGAGCAGTACTTC.

The V and J genes are TRBV2 and TRBJ1-1; 9 positions agree with TRBD1. The germline V gene encodes CDR1 SNHLY and CDR2 FYNNEI. The CDR3 totals 13 residues. The ends lost 6 bases at V and 8 bases at J; junction bases unmatched: 7. Here the CDR3 DNA reads TGTGCCAGCAGCGCTAGACAGGGGGGAGAAGCTTTCTTT. It specifies CASSARQGGEAFF.

The chain recombines TRBV6-6 with TRBJ1-4; TRBD1 matches 7 bases. Looked up from germline, CDR1 is MNHNY and CDR2 is SVGAGI (reference sequence). V shed 6 bases, J shed 0 bases, and the junction held 7 bases outside the gene matches. This CDR3 contains 16 residues. CDR3 amino acids: CASSHGQAATNEKLFF. As DNA, the CDR3 is TGTGCCAGCAGCCATGGACAGGCTGCAACTAATGAAAAACTGTTTTTT.

The chain is built from TRBV6-1 and TRBJ2-5; 7 bases line up with TRBD1. The J call could be wrong; TRBJ2-7 is a better fit for the DNA end. Germline V lookup: CDR1 MNHNS, CDR2 SASEGT. The CDR3 is made up of 13 amino acids. The CDR3 DNA reads TGTGCCAGCAAGACAGGGAGCTCCTACGAGCAGTACTTC. Amino acids: CASKTGSSYEQYF.